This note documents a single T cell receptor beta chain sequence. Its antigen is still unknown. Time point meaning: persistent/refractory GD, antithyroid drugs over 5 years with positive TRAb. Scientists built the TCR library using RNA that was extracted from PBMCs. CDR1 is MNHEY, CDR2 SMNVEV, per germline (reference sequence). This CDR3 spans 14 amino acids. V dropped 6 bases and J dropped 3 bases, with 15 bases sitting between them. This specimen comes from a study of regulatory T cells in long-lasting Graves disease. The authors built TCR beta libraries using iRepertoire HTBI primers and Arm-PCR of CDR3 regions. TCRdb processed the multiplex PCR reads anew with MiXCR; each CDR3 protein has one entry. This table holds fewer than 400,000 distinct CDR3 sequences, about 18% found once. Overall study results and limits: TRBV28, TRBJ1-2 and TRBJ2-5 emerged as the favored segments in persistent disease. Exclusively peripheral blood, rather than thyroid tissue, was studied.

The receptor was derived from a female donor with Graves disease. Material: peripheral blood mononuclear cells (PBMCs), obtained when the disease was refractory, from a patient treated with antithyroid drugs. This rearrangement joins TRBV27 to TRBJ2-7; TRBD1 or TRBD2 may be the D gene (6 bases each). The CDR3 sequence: CASSRGGQSYEQYF. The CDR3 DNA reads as TGTGCCAGCAGCCGAGGGGGGCAGAGCTACGAGCAGTACTTC.